A selection of T cell receptor beta chains follows, all from one sample in a study of breast tumors, draining lymph nodes, adjacent tissues. TCRdb itself ran the multiplex PCR reads through MiXCR, one entry per CDR3 protein. The repertoire holds some 52,000 distinct CDR3 sequences, with over 40% as singletons. The sequencing input was breast tumor tissue. These receptors were collected from a female donor with breast cancer. Some clones in this sample may be carry-over from other donors' samples. The CDR3 runs from the conserved cysteine through the conserved F or W. The order of the fields is CDR3 protein, CDR3 DNA, clone size, D gene, J gene, V gene. The D gene is left open where the match is weak. The size field is filled for only some rows; it gives once, few, many or a size class.

CDR3: CASTGLQETQYF
DNA: TGTGCCAGCACGGGCCTCCAAGAGACCCAGTACTTC
size: -
D: -
J: TRBJ2-5
V: TRBV2

CDR3: CASSFSRQGAPYGYTF
DNA: TGTGCCAGCAGCTTCAGTCGACAGGGGGCACCCTATGGCTACACCTTC
size: many
D: TRBD1
J: TRBJ1-2
V: TRBV7-3

CDR3: CASRDNPYEQYF
DNA: TGTGCCAGCCGGGACAACCCCTACGAGCAGTACTTC
size: once
D: -
J: TRBJ2-7
V: TRBV7-9

CDR3: CASTGVLPYNVLTF
DNA: TGTGCCAGCACAGGGGTCCTGCCGTACAACGTCCTGACTTTC
size: once
D: -
J: TRBJ2-6
V: TRBV6-1

CDR3: CASSPTSGANTGELFF
DNA: TGCGCCAGCAGCCCGACTAGCGGGGCTAACACCGGGGAGCTGTTTTTT
size: many
D: TRBD2
J: TRBJ2-2
V: TRBV5-1

CDR3: CASRLQGVSSGELFF
DNA: TGTGCCAGTAGGTTACAGGGGGTATCTTCCGGGGAGCTGTTTTTT
size: many
D: TRBD1
J: TRBJ2-2
V: TRBV19

CDR3: CASSLDSNSYEQYF
DNA: TGTGCCAGCAGCTTAGACTCAAATTCCTACGAGCAGTACTTC
size: -
D: -
J: TRBJ2-7
V: TRBV7-6

CDR3: CASSWGQGSDGYTF
DNA: TGTGCCAGCAGCTGGGGACAGGGATCGGATGGCTACACCTTC
size: many
D: TRBD1
J: TRBJ1-2
V: TRBV7-9

CDR3: CASSLRATPTGELFF
DNA: TGTGCCAGCAGTCTTCGGGCCACTCCGACCGGGGAGCTGTTTTTT
size: many
D: -
J: TRBJ2-2
V: TRBV11-2

CDR3: CSAPTSAKSDTQYF
DNA: TGCAGTGCTCCGACTAGCGCGAAATCAGATACGCAGTATTTT
size: many
D: TRBD2
J: TRBJ2-3
V: TRBV20-1

CDR3: CASTLGQGIGYTF
DNA: TGTGCCAGCACCCTAGGGCAGGGTATTGGCTACACCTTC
size: -
D: -
J: TRBJ1-2
V: TRBV12-3/TRBV12-4

CDR3: CATSGGTSGNEQYF
DNA: TGTGCCACCAGTGGCGGGACTAGCGGGAACGAGCAGTACTTC
size: few
D: TRBD2
J: TRBJ2-7
V: TRBV24-1

CDR3: CATSDTGSRNEQFF
DNA: TGTGCCACCAGCGATACCGGGAGCCGAAATGAGCAGTTCTTC
size: -
D: -
J: TRBJ2-1
V: TRBV15

CDR3: CASIPDNAGANVLTF
DNA: TGTGCCAGCATTCCTGACAATGCGGGGGCCAACGTCCTGACTTTC
size: many
D: -
J: TRBJ2-6
V: TRBV6-6

CDR3: CASSSPGASNEKLFF
DNA: TGTGCCAGCAGCTCCCCAGGGGCATCTAATGAAAAACTGTTTTTT
size: many
D: -
J: TRBJ1-4
V: TRBV5-5

CDR3: CATPFLNDIHPPFSGNTIYF
DNA: TGTGCCACCCCGTTCCTCAACGACATCCATCCCCCCTTCTCTGGAAACACCATATATTTT
size: many
D: -
J: TRBJ1-3
V: TRBV6-2/TRBV6-3